This passage covers 25 T cell receptor beta chains from one sample sequenced in a study of cytomegalovirus exposure and HLA in healthy donors. 13 Jbeta primers and 60 Vbeta primers were used for the PCR. This table comes from immunoSEQ multiplex PCR, and its TCRdb copy is limited to in-frame clones, with some not included. Here the sample spans over 150,000 clones, roughly 80% being singletons. Sequenced sample: PBMCs. These receptors were collected from a boy younger than 10 in good health and CMV-seronegative.

The chain recombines TRBV5-4 with TRBJ1-2; D remains unclear. Germline V lookup: CDR1 SGHNT, CDR2 YYREEE (reference sequence). The CDR3 runs 14 residues. The V and J ends lost 2 bases and 8 bases respectively, with 16 bases between them. CDR3 loop: CASSLVGSGGGYTF. CDR3 nucleotides: TGTGCCAGCAGCTTAGTGGGGTCGGGAGGGGGCTACACCTTC.

The chain carries TRBV29-1 and TRBJ1-1, with D possibly matching TRBD1 (5 bases). The CDR3 runs to 15 residues. CDR1 is SQVTM and CDR2 is ANQGSEA in the germline V gene. V lost 4 bases and J 0 bases, leaving 15 bases between the germline ends. The CDR3 coding sequence is TGCAGCGTTGTAGGTAAGCAGGGAATGAACACTGAAGCTTTCTTT. Translating gives CSVVGKQGMNTEAFF. Complete variable domain (other parts from reference TRBV29-1 and TRBJ1-1): SAVISQKPSRDICQRGTSLTIQCQVDSQVTMMFWYRQQPGQSLTLIATANQGSEATYESGFVIDKFPISRPNLTFSTLTVSNMSPEDSSIYLCSVVGKQGMNTEAFFGQGTRLTVV.

This CDR3 reads CASSLEGLAGGPNTGELFF. CDR3 bases: TGTGCCAGCAGCTTGGAGGGACTAGCGGGAGGGCCGAACACCGGGGAGCTGTTTTTT. The chain joins TRBV5-4 to TRBJ2-2; 16 positions match TRBD2. Trimming cost V 0 bases and J 0 bases; bases outside gene matches: 2. Germline V gene lookup returns CDR1 SGHNT and CDR2 YYREEE (reference sequence). The CDR3 spans 19 residues.

This clone was observed a few times. The chain is built from TRBV25-1 and TRBJ1-4, with a possible D match to TRBD1 (5 bases). Germline V CDR1 and CDR2: MGHDK, SYGVNS. V dropped 5 bases and J dropped 7 bases, with 14 bases sitting between them. This CDR3 spans 14 amino acids. CDR3 coding DNA: TGTGCCAGCAGTCCCCTCCAGGGCGGTGAAAAACTGTTTTTT. Its translation: CASSPLQGGEKLFF.

This chain joins TRBV27 and TRBJ1-4; no firm D call. From germline, CDR1 is MNHEY and CDR2 SMNVEV (reference sequence). V lost 5 bases, J lost 4 bases, and 14 bases lay in between. The CDR3 has 15 amino acids. The CDR3 loop reads CASSPIGSGNEKLFF. For the CDR3, the DNA is TGTGCCAGCAGTCCCATAGGGAGTGGTAATGAAAAACTGTTTTTT. The full variable domain, rest sourced from reference TRBV27 and TRBJ1-4, is EAQVTQNPRYLITVTGKKLTVTCSQNMNHEYMSWYRQDPGLGLRQIYYSMNVEVTDKGDVPEGYKVSRKEKRNFPLILESPSPNQTSLYFCASSPIGSGNEKLFFGSGTQLSVL.

The chain employs TRBV6-5 and TRBJ2-7; D is ambiguous. The CDR3 consists of 12 residues. Germline lookup yields CDR1 MNHEY and CDR2 SVGAGI. V lost 6 bases and J lost 6, with 12 bases in between. Here the CDR3 reads CASSPGFGEQYF. DNA of the CDR3: TGTGCCAGCAGCCCAGGCTTCGGCGAGCAGTACTTC.

The chain couples TRBV25-1 to TRBJ1-2, with a weak D call TRBD1 (6 bases). Germline V gives CDR1 MGHDK, CDR2 SYGVNS. The CDR3 has 12 amino acids. Trimming shortened V by 8 bases and J by 8 bases, and 15 bases separated the two germline ends. DNA of the CDR3: TGTGCCAGCGCAGGAGGGGGGGACGGCTACACCTTC. This codes for CASAGGGDGYTF.

The gene calls are TRBV9 and TRBJ2-1; TRBD2 aligns across 12 bases. V lost 4 bases, J lost 5 bases, and 10 bases stayed unmatched. CDR1 is SGDLS and CDR2 is YYNGEE in the germline V gene. This CDR3 contains 17 residues. The chain's CDR3 is CASSPRPLAGGDNEQFF. In DNA, the CDR3 is TGTGCCAGCAGCCCCCGACCACTAGCGGGAGGAGACAATGAGCAGTTCTTC.

V usage is TRBV13 and J usage is TRBJ2-3, with D tentatively TRBD1 (5 bases). The V end lost 4 bases, the J end lost 2 bases, and 16 bases lay between the germline ends. There are 16 residues in the CDR3. The germline CDR1 and CDR2 sequences are PRHDT and FYEKMQ (reference sequence). The CDR3 spells CASSSSMTAITDTQYF. As DNA, the CDR3 is TGTGCCAGCAGCTCCAGCATGACAGCAATCACAGATACGCAGTATTTT. The full variable domain, rest sourced from reference TRBV13 and TRBJ2-3, is AAGVIQSPRHLIKEKRETATLKCYPIPRHDTVYWYQQGPGQDPQFLISFYEKMQSDKGSIPDRFSAQQFSDYHSELNMSSLELGDSALYFCASSSSMTAITDTQYFGPGTRLTVL.

This clone was found once. The rearrangement uses TRBV27 and TRBJ2-7; no clear D gene. The CDR3 spans 15 residues. Germline V gives CDR1 MNHEY, CDR2 SMNVEV (reference sequence). The V gene lost 2 bases and the J gene lost 3 bases, with 14 bases spanning the gap. CDR3 region: CASSLTLTPLYEQYF. The CDR3 region has the DNA TGTGCCAGCAGTTTAACTCTCACCCCCCTCTACGAGCAGTACTTC.

This chain joins TRBV6-1 and TRBJ1-3; D remains ambiguous. The CDR3 covers 13 residues. Germline assignment: CDR1 MNHNS and CDR2 SASEGT. Trimming shortened V by 5 bases and J by 0 bases, and 5 bases separated the two germline ends. Written as DNA, the CDR3 is TGTGCCAGCAGTATAAACTCTGGAAACACCATATATTTT. This codes for CASSINSGNTIYF.

This chain uses TRBV6-5 with TRBJ1-4; no definite D call. There are 15 residues in the CDR3. Deletions cut 0 bases from V and 6 bases from J, with 11 bases between. Germline CDR1 is MNHEY and CDR2 is SVGAGI. CDR3 residues: CASSYSRLGYEKLFF. CDR3 sequence (DNA): TGTGCCAGCAGTTACTCGAGGTTGGGTTATGAAAAACTGTTTTTT.

This chain links TRBV5-1 with TRBJ2-3; 8 bases match TRBD1. The CDR3 is made up of 16 amino acids. The V segment lost 0 bases and the J segment 2 bases; nucleotides outside the gene matches: 5. Germline CDR1 is SGHRS and CDR2 is YFSETQ. CDR3 amino acids: CASSLGGTGPTDTQYF. CDR3 bases: TGCGCCAGCAGCTTGGGGGGGACAGGCCCCACAGATACGCAGTATTTT.

This clone showed up just a few times. The chain joins TRBV6-5 to TRBJ2-7; D unresolved. V lost 5 bases and J lost 1, with 6 bases in between. From germline, CDR1 is MNHEY and CDR2 SVGAGI. CDR3 size: 12 residues. The DNA for the CDR3 is TGTGCCAGCAGTATAGCTTCCTACGAGCAGTACTTC. It encodes CASSIASYEQYF.

The V call is TRBV27, the J call TRBJ1-2; weak D call: TRBD1 (5 bases). CDR1 and CDR2 (germline): MNHEY, SMNVEV (reference sequence). V was cut by 0 bases and J by 2 bases, with 13 bases left in between. There are 16 residues in the CDR3. The CDR3 coding sequence is TGTGCCAGCAGTTTATCCGGCCCCGGGGGGAACTATGGCTACACCTTC. Its translation is CASSLSGPGGNYGYTF.

V and J are TRBV7-9 and TRBJ1-2; D call uncertain. The V and J ends lost 1 base and 4 bases respectively, with 10 bases between them. This CDR3 contains 14 residues. Germline values: CDR1 SEHNR, CDR2 FQNEAQ (reference sequence). CDR3 sequence reads: CASSLDPSGYGYTF. The CDR3 DNA reads as TGTGCCAGCAGCTTAGATCCGAGCGGCTATGGCTACACCTTC.

The chain combines TRBV19 with TRBJ1-5, with 9 bases fitting TRBD1. CDR3 length equals 13 residues. Germline CDR1 is LNHDA and CDR2 is SQIVND (reference sequence). V was pared by 10 bases and J by 5 bases, with 6 bases of the junction left unmatched. Written as DNA, the CDR3 is TGTGCCACCCGGCGGGACAGGGATCAGCCCCAGCATTTT. Amino acid sequence: CATRRDRDQPQHF.

The chain has TRBV15 and TRBJ2-3; 8 positions agree with TRBD2. This CDR3 comprises 16 residues. Germline CDR1 and CDR2: LNHNV and YYDKDF (reference sequence). V was clipped by 4 bases and J by 3 bases; unmatched bases: 9. CDR3: CATSTRGSGGTDTQYF. For the CDR3, the DNA is TGTGCCACCAGCACCCGGGGGTCGGGGGGGACAGATACGCAGTATTTT.

The chain employs TRBV5-1 and TRBJ2-3; 13 bases are shared with TRBD2. CDR3 size: 18 residues. The trim removed 3 bases at V and 0 bases at J, leaving 7 bases unmatched. Germline V gene sequence: CDR1 SGHRS, CDR2 YFSETQ. This CDR3 reads CASSSGLAGDTSTDTQYF. CDR3 nucleotides: TGCGCCAGCAGCTCCGGACTAGCGGGAGACACTAGCACAGATACGCAGTATTTT.

CDR3 in amino acids: CASSPPGLAEFF. The CDR3 DNA reads TGTGCCAGCAGTCCTCCTGGACTAGCCGAGTTCTTC. V gene TRBV27 combines with J gene TRBJ2-1, with 8 bases fitting TRBD2. Per germline, CDR1 MNHEY and CDR2 SMNVEV (reference sequence). V was clipped by 5 bases and J by 14 bases; unmatched bases: 8. The CDR3 sequence is 12 residues long.

This chain uses TRBV27 with TRBJ1-4; no clear D. This CDR3 has 14 residues. V was shortened by 5 bases and J by 8 bases, with 15 bases between the two germline ends. Germline CDR1 MNHEY, CDR2 SMNVEV (reference sequence). The CDR3 DNA is TGTGCCAGCAGTGTGGGTCTCCCGGGGGAAAAACTGTTTTTT. Protein sequence: CASSVGLPGEKLFF. Complete variable domain (other parts from reference TRBV27 and TRBJ1-4): EAQVTQNPRYLITVTGKKLTVTCSQNMNHEYMSWYRQDPGLGLRQIYYSMNVEVTDKGDVPEGYKVSRKEKRNFPLILESPSPNQTSLYFCASSVGLPGEKLFFGSGTQLSVL.

J is TRBJ2-7 and V is TRBV5-1; 13 bases line up with TRBD2. This CDR3 spans 16 amino acids. Germline values: CDR1 SGHRS, CDR2 YFSETQ. The J segment lost 4 bases and the V segment lost 0 bases, leaving 4 bases of the junction unmatched. The CDR3 region has the DNA TGCGCCAGCAGCTTGGGGGGACTAGCGGGAATTTACGAGCAGTACTTC. This translates into CASSLGGLAGIYEQYF.

J is TRBJ2-1 and V is TRBV5-1; TRBD1 matches at 9 bases. CDR1 and CDR2 (germline): SGHRS, YFSETQ. The CDR3 is made up of 14 amino acids. The J segment lost 11 bases and the V segment lost 0 bases, leaving 6 bases of the junction unmatched. The CDR3 DNA is TGCGCCAGCAGCTTGGGGGACAGGGCTGTTAAGCAGTTCTTC. It specifies CASSLGDRAVKQFF.

The chain uses TRBV19 and TRBJ1-1; 10 bases align to TRBD1. The CDR3 is made up of 14 amino acids. The V segment lost 7 bases and the J segment 5 bases; nucleotides outside the gene matches: 7. Per the germline V gene, CDR1 is LNHDA and CDR2 is SQIVND (reference sequence). CDR3 nucleotide sequence: TGTGCCAGTAATGATCCGGGACAGGGGACTGAAGCTTTCTTT. It codes for CASNDPGQGTEAFF.

V gene TRBV2 combines with J gene TRBJ1-4, with D possibly matching TRBD1 (5 bases). The germline V gene encodes CDR1 SNHLY and CDR2 FYNNEI. The V gene lost 5 bases and the J gene lost 0 bases, with 16 bases spanning the gap. The CDR3 extends over 17 amino acids. The CDR3 is CASSFSVRGATNEKLFF. The CDR3 bases are TGTGCCAGCAGTTTTTCTGTTCGGGGGGCAACTAATGAAAAACTGTTTTTT.